This T cell receptor beta chain came from a study of blood T cell repertoires in COVID-19. In the original processing: Amplified reference gene primers provided the basis for estimating nucleated cell counts. Assay: immunoSEQ multiplex PCR; the TCRdb copy retains only in-frame clones and omits some. V and J calls and clone size come straight from that table; D and trimming were deduced from the DNA. The table records tens of thousands of clones, around 91% of them present only once. CDR1 and CDR2 from the germline V gene are SGHAT and FQNNGV. The CDR3 spans 13 residues. Trimming left V 6 bases short and J 3 bases short, with 11 bases between.

This clonotype was sampled from a man aged 65-85 years with active or convalescent COVID-19. The chain recombines TRBV11-2 with TRBJ2-5; D is perhaps TRBD1 (6 bases). Material for sequencing was peripheral blood. CDR3 sequence (DNA): TGTGCCAGCAGGACCGACAGGAAAGAGACCCAGTACTTC. It yields the protein CASRTDRKETQYF. Supplemented by reference TRBV11-2 and TRBJ2-5, the full variable domain reads EAGVAQSPRYKIIEKRQSVAFWCNPISGHATLYWYQQILGQGPKLLIQFQNNGVVDDSQLPKDRFSAERLKGVDSTLKIQPAKLEDSAVYLCASRTDRKETQYFGPGTRLLVL.